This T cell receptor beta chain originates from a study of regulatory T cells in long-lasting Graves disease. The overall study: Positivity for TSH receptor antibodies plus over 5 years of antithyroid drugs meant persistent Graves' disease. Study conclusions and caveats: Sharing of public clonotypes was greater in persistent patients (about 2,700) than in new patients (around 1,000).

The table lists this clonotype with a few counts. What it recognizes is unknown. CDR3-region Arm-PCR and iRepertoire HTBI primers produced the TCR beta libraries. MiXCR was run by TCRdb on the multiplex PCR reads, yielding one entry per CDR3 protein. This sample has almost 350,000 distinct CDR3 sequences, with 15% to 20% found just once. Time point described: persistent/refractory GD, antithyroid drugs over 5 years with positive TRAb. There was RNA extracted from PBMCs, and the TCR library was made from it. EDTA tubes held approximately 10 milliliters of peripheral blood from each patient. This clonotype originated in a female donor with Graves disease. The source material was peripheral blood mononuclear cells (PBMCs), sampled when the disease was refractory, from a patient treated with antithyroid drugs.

The CDR3 nucleotides read TGTGCCAGCAGCTCACTTGCCACTCAGCCCCAGCATTTT. This codes for CASSSLATQPQHF. This chain links TRBV16 with TRBJ1-5; D gene ambiguous. Germline loops: CDR1 KGHSY, CDR2 FQNENV. The CDR3 is made up of 13 amino acids. The ends were cut back, 5 bases at V and 6 bases at J, with 11 bases in the middle. The full variable domain, completed using reference TRBV16 and TRBJ1-5, is GEEVAQTPKHLVRGEGQKAKLYCAPIKGHSYVFWYQQVLKNEFKFLISFQNENVFDETGMPKERFSAKCLPNSPCSLEIQATKLEDSAVYFCASSSLATQPQHFGDGTRLSIL.